This T cell receptor beta chain was identified during a study of T cells after yellow fever vaccination. 5'RACE template switching produced TCR cDNA carrying a universal primer site and UMIs. Each CDR3 protein is one row after TCRdb ran MiXCR on the 5' RACE reads. Of around 330,000 distinct CDR3 sequences in the sample, around 3.6% are singletons; the top ten hold 23%. This sample comprised PBMCs, obtained on the day of the yellow fever booster vaccination. The clonotype originates from a man younger than 35 who received the YFV17D yellow fever vaccine.

The CDR3 is CASSSHGWRGNTIYF. The CDR3 nucleotides read TGTGCCAGCAGCTCTCATGGGTGGAGGGGAAACACCATATATTTT. This rearrangement joins TRBV7-2 to TRBJ1-3; no clear D. V shed 4 bases and J shed 4 bases, with 14 bases lying between them. This CDR3 has 15 amino acids. CDR1 SGHTA and CDR2 FQGNSA come from the germline V gene.